The source of this T cell receptor beta chain is a study of blood T cell repertoires in COVID-19. V shed 3 bases, J shed 0 bases, and the junction held 7 bases outside the gene matches. The CDR3 runs to 17 residues. Germline V CDR1 and CDR2: SGHAT, FQNNGV. Assay used: immunoSEQ multiplex PCR; TCRdb lists only in-frame clones, some missing. The sample carries 180,000 or so clones, roughly 83% recorded once. The source is a woman aged 25 to 45 who had recovered from COVID-19. This sequence joins TRBV11-2 and TRBJ2-1; 8 bases agree with TRBD2. Specimen: PBMCs or T cells enriched from blood (not recorded which). CDR3 loop: CASSFLLAGGSYNEQFF. DNA of the CDR3: TGTGCCAGCAGCTTCCTCCTGGCGGGAGGCTCCTACAATGAGCAGTTCTTC.